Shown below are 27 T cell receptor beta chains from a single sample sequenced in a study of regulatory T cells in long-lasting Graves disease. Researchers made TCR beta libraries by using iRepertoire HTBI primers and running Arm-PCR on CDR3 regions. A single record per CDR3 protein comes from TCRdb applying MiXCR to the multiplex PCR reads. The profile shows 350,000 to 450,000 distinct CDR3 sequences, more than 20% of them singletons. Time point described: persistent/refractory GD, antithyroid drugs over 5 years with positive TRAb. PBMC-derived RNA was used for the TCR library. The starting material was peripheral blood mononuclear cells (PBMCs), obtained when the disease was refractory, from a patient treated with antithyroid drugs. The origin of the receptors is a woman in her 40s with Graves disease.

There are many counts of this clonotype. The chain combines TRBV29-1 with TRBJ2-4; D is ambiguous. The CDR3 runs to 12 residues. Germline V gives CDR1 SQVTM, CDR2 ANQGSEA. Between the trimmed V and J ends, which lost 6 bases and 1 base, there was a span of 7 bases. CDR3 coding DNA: TGCAGCGTCACCGGGGCCAAAAACATTCAGTACTTC. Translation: CSVTGAKNIQYF.

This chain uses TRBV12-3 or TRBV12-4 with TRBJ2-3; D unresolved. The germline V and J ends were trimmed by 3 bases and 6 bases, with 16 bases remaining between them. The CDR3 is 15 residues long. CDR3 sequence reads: CASSLTPQSFDTQYF. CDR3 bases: TGTGCCAGCAGTTTGACCCCGCAGTCTTTCGATACGCAGTATTTT.

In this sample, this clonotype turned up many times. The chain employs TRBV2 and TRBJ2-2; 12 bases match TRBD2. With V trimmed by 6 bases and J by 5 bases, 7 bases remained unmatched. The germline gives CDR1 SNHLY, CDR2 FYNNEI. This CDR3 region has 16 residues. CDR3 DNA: TGTGCCAGCAGGGGAGGACTAGCGGGACTGACCGGGGAGCTGTTTTTT. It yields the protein CASRGGLAGLTGELFF. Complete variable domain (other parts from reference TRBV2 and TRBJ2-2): EPEVTQTPSHQVTQMGQEVILRCVPISNHLYFYWYRQILGQKVEFLVSFYNNEISEKSEIFDDQFSVERPDGSNFTLKIRSTKLEDSAMYFCASRGGLAGLTGELFFGEGSRLTVL.

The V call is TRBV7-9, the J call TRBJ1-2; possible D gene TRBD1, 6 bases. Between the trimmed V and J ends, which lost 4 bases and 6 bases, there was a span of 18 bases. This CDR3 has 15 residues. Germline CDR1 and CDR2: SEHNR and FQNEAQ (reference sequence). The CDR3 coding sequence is TGTGCCAGCAGCTCAAACCGACAGGCACGGGATGGCTACACCTTC. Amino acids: CASSSNRQARDGYTF.

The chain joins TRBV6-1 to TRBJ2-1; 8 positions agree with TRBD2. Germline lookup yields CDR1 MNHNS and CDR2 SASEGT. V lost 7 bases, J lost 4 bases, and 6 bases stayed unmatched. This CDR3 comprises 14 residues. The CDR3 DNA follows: TGTGCCAGCATGGGAGGACTAGCATACAATGAGCAGTTCTTC. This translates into CASMGGLAYNEQFF.

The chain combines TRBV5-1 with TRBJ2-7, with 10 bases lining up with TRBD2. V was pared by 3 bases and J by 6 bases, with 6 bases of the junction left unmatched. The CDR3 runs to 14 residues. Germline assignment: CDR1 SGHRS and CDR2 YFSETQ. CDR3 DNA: TGCGCCAGCAGCTCTAGCGGGAGTGGGATCGAGCAGTACTTC. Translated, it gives CASSSSGSGIEQYF.

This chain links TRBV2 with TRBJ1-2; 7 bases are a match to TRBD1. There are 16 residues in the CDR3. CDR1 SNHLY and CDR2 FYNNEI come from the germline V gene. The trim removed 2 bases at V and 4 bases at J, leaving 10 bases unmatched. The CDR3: CASSERTGSLPYGYTF. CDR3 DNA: TGTGCCAGCAGTGAAAGGACAGGAAGTCTCCCCTATGGCTACACCTTC.

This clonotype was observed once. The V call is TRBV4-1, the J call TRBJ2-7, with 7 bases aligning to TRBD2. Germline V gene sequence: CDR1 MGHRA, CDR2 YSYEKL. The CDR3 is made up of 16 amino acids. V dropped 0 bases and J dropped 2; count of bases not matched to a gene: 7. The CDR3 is CASSQEPGTTTYEQYF. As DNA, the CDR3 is TGCGCCAGCAGCCAAGAACCCGGGACTACCACCTACGAGCAGTACTTC.

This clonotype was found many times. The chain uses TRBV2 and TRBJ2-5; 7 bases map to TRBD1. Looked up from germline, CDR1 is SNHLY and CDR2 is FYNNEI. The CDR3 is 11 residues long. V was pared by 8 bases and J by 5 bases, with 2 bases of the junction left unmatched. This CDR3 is CASGRGETQYF. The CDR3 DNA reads TGTGCCAGCGGCAGGGGGGAGACCCAGTACTTC.

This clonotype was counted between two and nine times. The CDR3 here is CASSIRDTNYGYTF. The CDR3 DNA reads TGTGCCAGTAGTATCCGAGACACCAACTATGGCTACACCTTC. The V and J genes are TRBV19 and TRBJ1-2; D not resolved. The V gene's germline CDR1 is LNHDA and CDR2 SQIVND (reference sequence). Trimming cost V 3 bases and J 2 bases, with 10 bases left between them. The CDR3 has 14 residues.

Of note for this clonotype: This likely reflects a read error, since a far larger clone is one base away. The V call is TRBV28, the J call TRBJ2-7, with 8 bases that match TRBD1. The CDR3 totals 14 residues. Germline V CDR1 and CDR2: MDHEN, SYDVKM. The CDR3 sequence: CASSPRTGNYGQYF. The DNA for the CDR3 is TGTGCCAGCAGCCCGCGGACAGGGAACTACGGGCAGTACTTC.

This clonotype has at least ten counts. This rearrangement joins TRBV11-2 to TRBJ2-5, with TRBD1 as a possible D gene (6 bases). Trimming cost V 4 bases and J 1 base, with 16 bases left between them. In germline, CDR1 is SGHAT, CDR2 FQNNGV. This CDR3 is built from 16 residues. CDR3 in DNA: TGTGCCAGCAGCTCTCTTCAACGGACAGCCCAAGAGACCCAGTACTTC. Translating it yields CASSSLQRTAQETQYF.

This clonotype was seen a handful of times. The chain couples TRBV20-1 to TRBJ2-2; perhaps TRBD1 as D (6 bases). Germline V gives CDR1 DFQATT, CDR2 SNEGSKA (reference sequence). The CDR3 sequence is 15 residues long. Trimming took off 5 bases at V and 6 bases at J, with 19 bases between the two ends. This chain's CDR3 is CSAPYLTGLPGELFF. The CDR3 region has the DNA TGCAGTGCTCCCTACTTAACAGGGTTACCCGGGGAGCTGTTTTTT.

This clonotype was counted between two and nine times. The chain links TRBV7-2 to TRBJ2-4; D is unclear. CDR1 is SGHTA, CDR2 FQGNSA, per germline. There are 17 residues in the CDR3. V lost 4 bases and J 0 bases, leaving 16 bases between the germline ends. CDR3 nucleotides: TGTGCCAGCAGCTCGCTAGGGCGGCTTCTAGCCAAAAACATTCAGTACTTC. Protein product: CASSSLGRLLAKNIQYF. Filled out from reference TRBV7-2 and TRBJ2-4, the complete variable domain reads GAGVSQSPSNKVTEKGKDVELRCDPISGHTALYWYRQSLGQGLEFLIYFQGNSAPDKSGLPSDRFSAERTGGSVSTLTIQRTQQEDSAVYLCASSSLGRLLAKNIQYFGAGTRLSVL.

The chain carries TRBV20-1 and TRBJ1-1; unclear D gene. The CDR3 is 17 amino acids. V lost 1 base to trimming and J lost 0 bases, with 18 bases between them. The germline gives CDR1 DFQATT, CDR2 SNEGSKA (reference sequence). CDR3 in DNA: TGCAGTGCTAGAGTCCGGGGTAGGCAGCTCATGAACACTGAAGCTTTCTTT. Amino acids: CSARVRGRQLMNTEAFF.

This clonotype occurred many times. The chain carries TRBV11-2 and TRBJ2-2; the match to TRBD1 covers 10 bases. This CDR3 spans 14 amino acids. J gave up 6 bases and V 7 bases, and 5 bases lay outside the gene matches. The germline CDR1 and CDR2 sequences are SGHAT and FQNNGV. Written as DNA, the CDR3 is TGTGCCAGCAAACGGACAGGGGGGCCCGGGGAGCTGTTTTTT. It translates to CASKRTGGPGELFF.

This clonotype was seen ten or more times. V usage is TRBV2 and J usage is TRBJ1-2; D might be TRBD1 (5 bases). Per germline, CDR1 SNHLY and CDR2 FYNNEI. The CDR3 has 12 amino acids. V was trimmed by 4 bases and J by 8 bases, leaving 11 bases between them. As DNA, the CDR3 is TGTGCCAGCAGTGCCTCAGGGAGCGGCTACACCTTC. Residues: CASSASGSGYTF.

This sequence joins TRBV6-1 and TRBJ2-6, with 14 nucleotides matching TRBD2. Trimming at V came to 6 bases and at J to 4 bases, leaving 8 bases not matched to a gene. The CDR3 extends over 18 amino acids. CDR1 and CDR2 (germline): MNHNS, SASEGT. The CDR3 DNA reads TGTGCCAGCAGCGAGGGACTAGCGGGAGCCACGGGGGCCAACGTCCTGACTTTC. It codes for CASSEGLAGATGANVLTF.

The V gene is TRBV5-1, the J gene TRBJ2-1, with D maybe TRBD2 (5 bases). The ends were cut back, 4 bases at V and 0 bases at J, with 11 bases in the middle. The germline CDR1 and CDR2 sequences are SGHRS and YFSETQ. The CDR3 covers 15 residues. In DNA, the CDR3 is TGCGCCAGCAGCGCCGGGATTTCCTCCTACAATGAGCAGTTCTTC. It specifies CASSAGISSYNEQFF.

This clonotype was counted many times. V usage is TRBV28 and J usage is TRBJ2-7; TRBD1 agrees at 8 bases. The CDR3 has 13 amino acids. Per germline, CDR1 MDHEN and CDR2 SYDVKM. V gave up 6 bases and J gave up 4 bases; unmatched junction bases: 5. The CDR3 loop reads CASRLDRGYEQYF. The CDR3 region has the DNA TGTGCCAGCAGATTAGACAGGGGTTACGAGCAGTACTTC.

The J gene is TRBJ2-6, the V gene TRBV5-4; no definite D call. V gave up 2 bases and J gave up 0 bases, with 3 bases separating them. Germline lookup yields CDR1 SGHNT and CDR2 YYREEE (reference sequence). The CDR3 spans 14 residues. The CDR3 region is CASSFSSGANVLTF. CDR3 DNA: TGTGCCAGCAGCTTTAGCTCTGGGGCCAACGTCCTGACTTTC.

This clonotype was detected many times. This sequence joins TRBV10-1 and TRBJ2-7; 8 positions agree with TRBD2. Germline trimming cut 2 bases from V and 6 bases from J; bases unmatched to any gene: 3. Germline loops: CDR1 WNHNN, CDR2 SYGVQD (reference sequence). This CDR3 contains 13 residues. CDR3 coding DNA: TGCGCCAGCAGTGAGAGCGGGAGAACCGAGCAGTACTTC. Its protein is CASSESGRTEQYF.

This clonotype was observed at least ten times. CDR3 in amino acids: CASSLAGYQGTEAFF. DNA for the CDR3: TGTGCCAGCAGCTTAGCCGGTTACCAGGGGACTGAAGCTTTCTTT. The J gene is TRBJ1-1, the V gene TRBV7-8; D is perhaps TRBD1 (6 bases). Germline values: CDR1 SGHVS, CDR2 FQNEAQ. V lost 0 bases to trimming and J lost 5 bases, with 13 bases between them. The CDR3 has 15 residues. Based on the CDR3 plus reference TRBV7-8 and TRBJ1-1, the full variable domain is GAGVSQSPRYKVAKRGQDVALRCDPISGHVSLFWYQQALGQGPEFLTYFQNEAQLDKSGLPSDRFFAERPEGSVSTLKIQRTQQEDSAVYLCASSLAGYQGTEAFFGQGTRLTVV.

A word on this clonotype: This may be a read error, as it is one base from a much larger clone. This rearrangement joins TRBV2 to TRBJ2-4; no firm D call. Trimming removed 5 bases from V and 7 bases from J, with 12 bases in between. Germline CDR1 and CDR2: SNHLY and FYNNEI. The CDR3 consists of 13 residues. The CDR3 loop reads CASSSANGNIQYF. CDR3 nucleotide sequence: TGTGCCAGCAGTTCGGCCAACGGGAACATTCAGTACTTC.

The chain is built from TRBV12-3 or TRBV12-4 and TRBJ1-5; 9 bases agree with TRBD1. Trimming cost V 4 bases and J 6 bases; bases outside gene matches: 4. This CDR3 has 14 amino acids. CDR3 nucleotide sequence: TGTGCCAGCAGTTCACAGGGGGCTCTTCAGCCCCAGCATTTT. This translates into CASSSQGALQPQHF.

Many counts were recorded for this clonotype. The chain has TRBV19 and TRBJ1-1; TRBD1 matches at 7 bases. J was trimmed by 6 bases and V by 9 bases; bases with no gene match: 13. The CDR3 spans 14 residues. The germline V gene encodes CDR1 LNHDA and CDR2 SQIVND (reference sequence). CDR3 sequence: CASSIRGRGAEAFF. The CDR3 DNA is TGTGCCAGCAGCATCAGGGGGAGAGGCGCTGAAGCTTTCTTT.

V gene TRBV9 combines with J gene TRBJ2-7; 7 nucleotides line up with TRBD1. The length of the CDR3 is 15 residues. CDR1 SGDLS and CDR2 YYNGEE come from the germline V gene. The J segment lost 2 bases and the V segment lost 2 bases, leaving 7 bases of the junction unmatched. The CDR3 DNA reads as TGTGCCAGCAGCGTGAGGGACAGTGGAACCTACGAGCAGTACTTC. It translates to CASSVRDSGTYEQYF.